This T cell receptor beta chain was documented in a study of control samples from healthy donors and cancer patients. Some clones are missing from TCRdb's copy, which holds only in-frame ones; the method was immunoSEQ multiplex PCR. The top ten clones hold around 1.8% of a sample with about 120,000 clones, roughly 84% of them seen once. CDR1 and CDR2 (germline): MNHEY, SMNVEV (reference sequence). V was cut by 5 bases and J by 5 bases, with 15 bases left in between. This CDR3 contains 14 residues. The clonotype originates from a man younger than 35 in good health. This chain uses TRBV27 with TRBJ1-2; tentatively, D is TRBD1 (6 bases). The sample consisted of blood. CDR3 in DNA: TGTGCCAGCAGTCCTTATTCAGGACAGTATGGCTACACCTTC. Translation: CASSPYSGQYGYTF.